This T cell receptor beta chain emerged from a study of blood T cell repertoires in COVID-19. Study-level background: COVID-19 samples, acute and convalescent, were from the United States, Italy and Spain. Sample material is recorded as cDNA or gDNA derived from T cells, B-cell-depleted T cells, or PBMCs.

Methods used by the authors: Cell counts per sample came from amplifying reference gene primers. The repertoire was sequenced with immunoSEQ multiplex PCR; TCRdb's copy has only in-frame clones and lacks some. D and trimming come from the DNA, and the V and J calls and clone size come from that table. The sample holds some 190,000 clones; 80% to 90% are singletons and the top ten take 1.1%. V shed 8 bases and J 4 bases; nucleotides not matched to a gene: 11. The CDR3 sequence is 16 residues long. Germline loops: CDR1 LNHDA, CDR2 SQIVND (reference sequence). The sequence was obtained from a man aged 25-45 years with acute or convalescent COVID-19. Input material: peripheral blood. This chain joins TRBV19 and TRBJ2-6, with 7 bases identical to TRBD1. CDR3 sequence: CASAGQTGVGANVLTF. The CDR3 DNA sequence: TGTGCCAGTGCCGGCCAAACAGGGGTCGGGGCCAACGTCCTGACTTTC.